This TCR beta chain was identified in a study of shared clonotypes between healthy human individuals (dated by TCRdb to about 2020). The study in broad terms: Two women and a few men aged 18 to 49 years were included in the cohort. Per donor, leukapheresis produced somewhere between about 0.8 and 9.5 billion PBMCs. To estimate repertoire size and how much clonotype sharing occurs between individuals, the study deeply sequenced the blood TCR repertoires of five healthy adults. Libraries were prepared and TCR repertoires were sequenced by different laboratories using diverse techniques, in order to increase sequencing depth and limit assay-specific biases.

Results the study describes overall, beyond this receptor: Because the study included a small number of donors, the genetic and exposure-history diversity represented was limited. Only blood was sampled, and tissue TCR repertoires likely differ from those in blood. Pairwise subsampling indicated that sequencing depth was expected to affect the degree of clonotype sharing among donors.

Using the deep immunoSEQ assay, TCR CDR3 regions were amplified from genomic DNA by multiplex PCR. Extracted genomic DNA from each cell subset was spread evenly across all wells of several immunoSEQ 96-well plates, with each plate serving as a replicate. For unsorted PBMC, each replicate PCR was loaded with roughly 330 ng genomic DNA, equivalent to roughly 33,000 T cell genomes. Ten immunoSEQ deep assay plates were used to sequence unsorted PBMC genomic DNA. The purified libraries were quantified using a Qubit 3.0 fluorometer, sized with a Bioanalyzer 2100, and then quantified again using the KAPA Library Quantification kit. Every immunoSEQ 96-well plate was sequenced on a dedicated single-read 150-cycle Illumina NextSeq 550 flow cell. As for the original processing: Because the immunoSEQ output included only junctional sequences and no quality scores, the filtering could not be the same as the filtering used for full-length reads. Sequences were annotated with PyIR, a Python wrapper for IgBLAST v1.9, and V/J genes and CDR3 were assigned using IMGT germline references. Any read was removed if the V/J assignment was weak (E-value above 1e-6), the CDR3 was missing, or the read contained stop codons, out-of-frame junctions, or ambiguous translated residues. V3J clonotypes were defined as sequences sharing the same inferred V gene, J gene, and CDR3 amino acid sequence. To compute the percentage overlap between repertoires, the number of shared unique clonotypes was divided by the size of the smaller repertoire. Repertoire richness was assessed with RTK rarefaction, the Chao1 estimator, and Recon v2.1 estimates of unobserved clonotypes. This is the immuneACCESS table as TCRdb keeps it, with only in-frame sequences that have V and J called. A part of the clones is gone; compared with another copy, unresolved V genes explain less than half, and the rest is unexplained. That table is the source of V, J and clone size, and D and trimming were worked out from the DNA. This sample comprises about 520,000 clones, roughly 80% of them detected only once. The ten top clones hold roughly 12% of the sample.

Healthy HIV-negative adults with no recently reported acute infections or vaccinations were included as donors. Every donor was a Caucasian adult living in Nashville, Tennessee, USA. For unsorted samples, tens of millions of PBMCs were counted, and genomic DNA was extracted using the QIAamp DNA Blood Mini kit. After blood collection by leukapheresis, PBMCs were isolated using Ficoll-Histopaque density gradient centrifugation and then cryopreserved in the vapor phase of liquid nitrogen. Counted from cysteine to phenylalanine, this CDR3 has 14 amino acids. The sequence is cut down to CDR3 DNA, 42 bases in frame from base 1. Based on the germline V gene, the CDR1 and CDR2 sequences are SGHRS and YFSETQ. V loses 0 bases, J loses 3 bases, and the germline ends lie 10 bases apart. This clone showed up just a few times. Its antigen is unknown. The record has no base qualities; no much larger clone is one base away.

Material for sequencing was PBMCs. The chain joins TRBV5-1 to TRBJ2-7; TRBD1 is a weak D gene call, 6 bases matching. This TCR came from a woman aged 40-49 years in good health. Some clones in this sample may be carry-over from other donors' samples. The sequence in DNA is TGCGCCAGCAGCTTGGATCAGGGACACTACGAGCAGTACTTC. Its protein reads: CASSLDQGHYEQYF.